This T cell receptor beta chain was sequenced in a study of blood T cells in healthy people across ages. The V gene lost 3 bases and the J gene lost 5 bases, with 8 bases spanning the gap. Looked up from germline, CDR1 is MGHRA and CDR2 is YSYEKL. The CDR3 consists of 13 residues. This clonotype was counted many times. It was with a sample-barcoded 5' primer and a J-beta primer mix that a second PCR of about 6 to 12 cycles was run. One entry per CDR3 protein results from TCRdb running MiXCR on the 5' RACE reads. Of roughly 1.6 million distinct CDR3 sequences in the sample, about 35% were seen once. The sample taken for sequencing was blood. The chain is built from TRBV4-1 and TRBJ2-1, with D possibly being TRBD2 (6 bases). The TCR was taken from a woman aged 25 to 39 in good health. The DNA for the CDR3 is TGCGCCAGCAGCCAGGTAGCGGACAATGAGCAGTTCTTC. It codes for CASSQVADNEQFF.